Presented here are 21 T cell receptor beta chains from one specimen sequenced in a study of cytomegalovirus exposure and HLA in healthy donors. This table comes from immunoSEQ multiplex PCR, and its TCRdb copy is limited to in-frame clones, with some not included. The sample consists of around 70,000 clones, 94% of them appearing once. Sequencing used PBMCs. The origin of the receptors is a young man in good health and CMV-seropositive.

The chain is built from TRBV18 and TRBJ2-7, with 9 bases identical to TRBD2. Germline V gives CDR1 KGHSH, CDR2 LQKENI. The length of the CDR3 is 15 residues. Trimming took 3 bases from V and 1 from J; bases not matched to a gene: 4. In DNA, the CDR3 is TGTGCCAGCTCACCGCGGGGGGGTGGGTCCTACGAGCAGTACTTC. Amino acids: CASSPRGGGSYEQYF. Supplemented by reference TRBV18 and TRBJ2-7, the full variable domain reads NAGVMQNPRHLVRRRGQEARLRCSPMKGHSHVYWYRQLPEEGLKFMVYLQKENIIDESGMPKERFSAEFPKEGPSILRIQQVVRGDSAAYFCASSPRGGGSYEQYFGPGTRLTVT.

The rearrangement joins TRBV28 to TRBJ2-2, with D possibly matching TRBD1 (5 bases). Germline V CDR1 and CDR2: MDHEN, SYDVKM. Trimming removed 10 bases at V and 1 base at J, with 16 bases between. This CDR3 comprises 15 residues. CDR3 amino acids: CATRTPSLNTGELFF. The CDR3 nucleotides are TGTGCCACCCGGACACCCTCGCTGAACACCGGGGAGCTGTTTTTT. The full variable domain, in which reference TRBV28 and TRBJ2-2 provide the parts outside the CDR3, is DVKVTQSSRYLVKRTGEKVFLECVQDMDHENMFWYRQDPGLGLRLIYFSYDVKMKEKGDIPEGYSVSREKKERFSLILESASTNQTSMYLCATRTPSLNTGELFFGEGSRLTVL.

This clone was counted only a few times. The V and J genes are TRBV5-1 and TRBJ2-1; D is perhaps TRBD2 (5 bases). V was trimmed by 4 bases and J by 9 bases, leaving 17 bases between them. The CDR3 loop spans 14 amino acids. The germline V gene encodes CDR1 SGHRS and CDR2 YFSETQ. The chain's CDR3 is CASSLIKDGGEQFF. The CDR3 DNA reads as TGCGCCAGCAGCCTAATAAAAGATGGAGGTGAGCAGTTCTTC.

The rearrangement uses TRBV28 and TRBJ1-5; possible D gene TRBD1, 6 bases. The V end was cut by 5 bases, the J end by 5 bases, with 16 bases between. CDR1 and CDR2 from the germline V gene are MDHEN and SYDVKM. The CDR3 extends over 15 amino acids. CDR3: CASSLGGGMDQPQHF. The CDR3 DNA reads TGTGCCAGCAGTCTGGGAGGGGGTATGGATCAGCCCCAGCATTTT.

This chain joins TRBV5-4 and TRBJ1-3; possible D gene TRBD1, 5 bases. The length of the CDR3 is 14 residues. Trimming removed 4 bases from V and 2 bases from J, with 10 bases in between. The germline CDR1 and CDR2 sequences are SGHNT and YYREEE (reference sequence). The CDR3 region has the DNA TGTGCCAGCAGCGTGACGACAGCTGGAAACACCATATATTTT. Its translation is CASSVTTAGNTIYF. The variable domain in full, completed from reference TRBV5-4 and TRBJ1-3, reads ETGVTQSPTHLIKTRGQQVTLRCSSQSGHNTVSWYQQALGQGPQFIFQYYREEENGRGNFPPRFSGLQFPNYSSELNVNALELDDSALYLCASSVTTAGNTIYFGEGSWLTVV.

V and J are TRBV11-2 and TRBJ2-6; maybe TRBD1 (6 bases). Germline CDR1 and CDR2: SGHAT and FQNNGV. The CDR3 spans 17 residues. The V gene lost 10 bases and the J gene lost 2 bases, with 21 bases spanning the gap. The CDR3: CATRYGQGSAGANVLTF. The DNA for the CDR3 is TGTGCCACCCGGTATGGGCAGGGGAGCGCTGGGGCCAACGTCCTGACTTTC.

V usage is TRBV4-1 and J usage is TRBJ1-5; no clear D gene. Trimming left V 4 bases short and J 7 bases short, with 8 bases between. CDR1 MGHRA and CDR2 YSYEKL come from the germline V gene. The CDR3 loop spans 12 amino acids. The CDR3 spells CASSPPGQPQHF. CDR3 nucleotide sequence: TGCGCCAGCAGCCCTCCGGGGCAGCCCCAGCATTTT.

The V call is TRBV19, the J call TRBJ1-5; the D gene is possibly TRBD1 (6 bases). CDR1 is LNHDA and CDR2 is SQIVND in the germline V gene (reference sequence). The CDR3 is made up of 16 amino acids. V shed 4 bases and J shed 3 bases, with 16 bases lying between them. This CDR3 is CASSKVAGAPNQPQHF. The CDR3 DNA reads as TGTGCCAGTAGTAAAGTGGCAGGGGCACCCAATCAGCCCCAGCATTTT.

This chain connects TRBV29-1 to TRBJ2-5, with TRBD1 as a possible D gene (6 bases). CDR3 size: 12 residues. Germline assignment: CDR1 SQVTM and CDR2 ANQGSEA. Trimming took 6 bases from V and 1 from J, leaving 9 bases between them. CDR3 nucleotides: TGCAGCGTACAGGGCTTCCAAGAGACCCAGTACTTC. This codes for CSVQGFQETQYF.

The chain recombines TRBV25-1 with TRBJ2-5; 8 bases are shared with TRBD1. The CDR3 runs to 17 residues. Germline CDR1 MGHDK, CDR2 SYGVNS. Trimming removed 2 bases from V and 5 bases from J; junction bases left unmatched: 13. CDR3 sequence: CASSEPPLQGAGETQYF. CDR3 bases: TGTGCCAGCAGTGAACCCCCTCTCCAGGGGGCTGGCGAGACCCAGTACTTC.

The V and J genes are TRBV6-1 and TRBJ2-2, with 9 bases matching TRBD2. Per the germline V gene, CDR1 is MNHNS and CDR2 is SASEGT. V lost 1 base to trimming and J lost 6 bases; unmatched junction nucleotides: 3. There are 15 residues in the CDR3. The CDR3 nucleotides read TGTGCCAGCAGTGAAGAAATAGCGGGAGCCGGGGAGCTGTTTTTT. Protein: CASSEEIAGAGELFF.

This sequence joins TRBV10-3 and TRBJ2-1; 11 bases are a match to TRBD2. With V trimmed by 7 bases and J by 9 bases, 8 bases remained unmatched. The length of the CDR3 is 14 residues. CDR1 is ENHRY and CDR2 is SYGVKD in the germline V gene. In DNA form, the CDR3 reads TGTGCCATCATGGGGACTAGCGGACGAGGTGAGCAGTTCTTC. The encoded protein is CAIMGTSGRGEQFF.

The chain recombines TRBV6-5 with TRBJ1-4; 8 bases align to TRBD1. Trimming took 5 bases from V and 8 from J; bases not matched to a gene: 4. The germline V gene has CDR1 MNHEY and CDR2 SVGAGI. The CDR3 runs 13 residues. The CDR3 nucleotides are TGTGCCAGCAGTCGCTCAGGGGGCGAAAAACTGTTTTTT. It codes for CASSRSGGEKLFF.

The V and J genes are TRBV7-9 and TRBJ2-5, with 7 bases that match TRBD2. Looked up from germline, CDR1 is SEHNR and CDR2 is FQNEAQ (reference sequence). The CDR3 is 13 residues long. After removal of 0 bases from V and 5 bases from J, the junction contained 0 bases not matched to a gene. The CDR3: CASSLASGETQYF. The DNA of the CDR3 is TGTGCCAGCAGCTTAGCTAGCGGGGAGACCCAGTACTTC.

The CDR3 DNA is TGTGCCAGTAGTACCAGACTAGCGGGAGTCAGCGGGACCCAGTACTTC. This codes for CASSTRLAGVSGTQYF. V usage is TRBV19 and J usage is TRBJ2-5; TRBD2 matches 12 bases. The trim removed 4 bases at V and 7 bases at J, leaving 10 bases unmatched. The V gene's germline CDR1 is LNHDA and CDR2 SQIVND (reference sequence). CDR3 length: 16 residues.

CDR3 nucleotides: TGTGCCAGCAGCGCTAGAACCTGGGGCGGCTACACCTTC. Its protein is CASSARTWGGYTF. The rearrangement joins TRBV9 to TRBJ1-2; D perhaps matches TRBD1 (5 bases). Trimming pared 3 bases from V and 8 bases from J, leaving 14 bases between. CDR1 and CDR2 from the germline V gene are SGDLS and YYNGEE. CDR3 length: 13 amino acids.

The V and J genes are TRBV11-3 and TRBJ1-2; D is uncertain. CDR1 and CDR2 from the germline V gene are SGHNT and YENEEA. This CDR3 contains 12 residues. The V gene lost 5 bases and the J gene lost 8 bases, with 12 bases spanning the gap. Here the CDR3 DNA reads TGTGCCAGCAGCCCATCGAGAGGGGGCTACACCTTC. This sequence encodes CASSPSRGGYTF.

In DNA, the CDR3 is TGTGCCAGTAGTATAGCAGGGCAGGGCCCCTACAATGAGCAGTTCTTC. Protein sequence: CASSIAGQGPYNEQFF. The genes are TRBV19 and TRBJ2-1; tentative D call: TRBD1 (5 bases). CDR1 is LNHDA, CDR2 SQIVND, per germline (reference sequence). V lost 1 base and J 2 bases, leaving 12 bases between the germline ends. The CDR3 covers 16 residues.

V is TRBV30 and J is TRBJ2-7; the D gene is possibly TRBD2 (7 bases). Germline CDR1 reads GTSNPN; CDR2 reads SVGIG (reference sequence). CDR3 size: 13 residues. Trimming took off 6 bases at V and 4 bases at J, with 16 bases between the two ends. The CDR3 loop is CACRQGGGYEQYF. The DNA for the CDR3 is TGTGCCTGCAGACAAGGGGGGGGATACGAGCAGTACTTC. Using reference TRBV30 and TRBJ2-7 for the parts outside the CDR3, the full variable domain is SQTIHQWPATLVQPVGSPLSLECTVEGTSNPNLYWYRQAAGRGLQLLFYSVGIGQISSEVPQNLSASRPQDRQFILSSKKLLLSDSGFYLCACRQGGGYEQYFGPGTRLTVT.

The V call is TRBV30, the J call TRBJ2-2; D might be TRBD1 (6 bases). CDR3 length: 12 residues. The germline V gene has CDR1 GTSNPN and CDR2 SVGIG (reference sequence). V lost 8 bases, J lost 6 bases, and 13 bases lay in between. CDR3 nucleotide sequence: TGTGCCCGTGATGGGGGCCCCGGGGAGCTGTTTTTT. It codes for CARDGGPGELFF.

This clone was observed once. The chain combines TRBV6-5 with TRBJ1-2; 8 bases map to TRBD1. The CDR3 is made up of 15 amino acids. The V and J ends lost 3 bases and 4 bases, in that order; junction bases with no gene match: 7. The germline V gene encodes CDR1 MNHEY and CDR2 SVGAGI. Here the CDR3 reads CASSYKDRAPYGYTF. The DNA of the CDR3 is TGTGCCAGCAGTTATAAGGACAGGGCCCCCTATGGCTACACCTTC.